This T cell receptor beta chain derives from a study of T-cell reconstitution after alpha-beta-depleted transplantation in children. During its preparation, the TCRbeta library received unique molecular identifiers. MiXCR, run by TCRdb on the PCR reads, gives a single entry per CDR3 protein. This sample has about 360,000 distinct CDR3 sequences, with roughly 15% found just once. Per the germline V gene, CDR1 is DFQATT and CDR2 is SNEGSKA (reference sequence). The CDR3 sequence is 17 residues long. V lost 6 bases, J lost 6 bases, and 18 bases stayed unmatched. Material: PBMCs, obtained from the stem cell graft. This chain joins TRBV20-1 and TRBJ1-5; 9 bases line up with TRBD1. This TCR came from a human donor who donated a stem cell graft to a child with Fanconi anemia. CDR3 loop: CSARPAGRTGAFQPQHF. The DNA of the CDR3 is TGCAGTGCAAGACCGGCAGGGAGGACAGGGGCTTTTCAGCCCCAGCATTTT.